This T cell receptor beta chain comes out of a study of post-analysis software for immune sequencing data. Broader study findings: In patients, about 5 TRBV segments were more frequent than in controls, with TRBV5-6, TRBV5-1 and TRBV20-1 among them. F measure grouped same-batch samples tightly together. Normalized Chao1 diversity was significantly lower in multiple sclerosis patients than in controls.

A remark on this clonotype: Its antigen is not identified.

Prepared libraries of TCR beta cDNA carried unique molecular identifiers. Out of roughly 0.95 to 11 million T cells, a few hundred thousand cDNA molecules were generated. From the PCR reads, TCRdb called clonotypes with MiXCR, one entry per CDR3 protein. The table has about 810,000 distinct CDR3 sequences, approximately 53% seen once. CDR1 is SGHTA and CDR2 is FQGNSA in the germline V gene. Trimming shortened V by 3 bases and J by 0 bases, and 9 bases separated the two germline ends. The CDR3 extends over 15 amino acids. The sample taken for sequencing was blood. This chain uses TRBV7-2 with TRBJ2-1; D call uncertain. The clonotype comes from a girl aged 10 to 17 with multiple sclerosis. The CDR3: CASSFRLASYNEQFF. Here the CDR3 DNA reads TGTGCCAGCAGCTTCAGACTCGCCTCCTACAATGAGCAGTTCTTC.